This T cell receptor beta chain came from a study of CD8 T cells in Susac syndrome. An amount of RNA that ranged from roughly 0.45 to 1 ug was reverse transcribed with random hexamers. TCRdb reprocessed the immunoSEQ multiplex PCR reads with MiXCR, giving one entry per CDR3 protein. This table holds about 83,000 distinct CDR3 sequences, just under 95% found once. In germline, CDR1 is DFQATT, CDR2 SNEGSKA (reference sequence). The CDR3 totals 15 residues. V gave up 3 bases and J gave up 0 bases, with 11 bases separating them. This receptor was obtained from a human donor with Susac syndrome. What was sequenced was CD8+ T cells from PBMCs. V and J are TRBV20-1 and TRBJ2-2; unclear D gene. The CDR3 sequence: CSARVHPPNTGELFF. The CDR3 DNA is TGCAGTGCTAGGGTCCATCCCCCGAACACCGGGGAGCTGTTTTTT.